One sample yielded the 24 T cell receptor beta chains listed below, sequenced in a study of blood T cell repertoires in COVID-19. Repertoires were generated with immunoSEQ multiplex PCR, while TCRdb's copy carries only in-frame clones and drops some. Among 25,000 to 35,000 clones listed, around 90% were seen once. Input material: peripheral blood. These receptors originate from a human donor with active COVID-19. The donor label of this sample is uncertain.

V gene TRBV5-4 combines with J gene TRBJ2-1; the match to TRBD1 covers 8 bases. J gave up 7 bases and V 4 bases, and 10 bases lay outside the gene matches. Germline V gene sequence: CDR1 SGHNT, CDR2 YYREEE (reference sequence). The CDR3 loop spans 15 amino acids. DNA for the CDR3: TGTGCCAGCAGCGAAGACAGGGGTGGGTGGAATGAGCAGTTCTTC. Its translation is CASSEDRGGWNEQFF.

This rearrangement joins TRBV18 to TRBJ2-6, with 10 bases that match TRBD2. CDR1 is KGHSH and CDR2 is LQKENI in the germline V gene. V was pared by 3 bases and J by 0 bases, with 5 bases of the junction left unmatched. The CDR3 covers 18 residues. CDR3 in amino acids: CASSPTSGKFSGANVLTF. Here the CDR3 DNA reads TGTGCCAGCTCACCTACTAGCGGGAAATTCTCTGGGGCCAACGTCCTGACTTTC. Combining the CDR3 with reference TRBV18 and TRBJ2-6 gives the whole variable domain NAGVMQNPRHLVRRRGQEARLRCSPMKGHSHVYWYRQLPEEGLKFMVYLQKENIIDESGMPKERFSAEFPKEGPSILRIQQVVRGDSAAYFCASSPTSGKFSGANVLTFGAGSRLTVL.

The chain has TRBV18 and TRBJ2-3, with a possible D match to TRBD2 (6 bases). Germline V gives CDR1 KGHSH, CDR2 LQKENI. V gave up 5 bases and J gave up 13 bases, with 19 bases separating them. The CDR3 consists of 13 residues. CDR3 DNA: TGTGCCAGCTCATATACCAGGGAGGTTGACGAGTATTTT. Protein sequence: CASSYTREVDEYF.

The chain is built from TRBV7-3 and TRBJ2-3; D is ambiguous. This CDR3 comprises 13 residues. The V end lost 2 bases, the J end lost 2 bases, and 5 bases lay between the germline ends. Germline lookup yields CDR1 SGHTA and CDR2 FQGTGA. The CDR3 DNA reads TGTGCCAGCAGCTTATATTTCACAGATACGCAGTATTTT. Translating gives CASSLYFTDTQYF.

V is TRBV9 and J is TRBJ1-3; TRBD1 agrees at 9 bases. V lost 3 bases, J lost 5 bases, and 6 bases stayed unmatched. The CDR3 runs to 15 residues. The germline CDR1 and CDR2 sequences are SGDLS and YYNGEE. The CDR3 here is CASSGVTGGRNTIYF. The CDR3 coding sequence is TGTGCCAGCAGCGGGGTGACAGGGGGGCGAAACACCATATATTTT.

The chain employs TRBV7-9 and TRBJ2-7, with 11 bases aligning to TRBD1. J was trimmed by 3 bases and V by 4 bases; bases with no gene match: 8. In germline, CDR1 is SEHNR, CDR2 FQNEAQ (reference sequence). CDR3 length: 16 residues. Written as DNA, the CDR3 is TGTGCCAGCAGCTCTCCCGGGACAGGGGGGATCTACGAGCAGTACTTC. This gives the protein CASSSPGTGGIYEQYF.

This chain connects TRBV10-3 to TRBJ1-2, with 9 bases lining up with TRBD1. This CDR3 is 14 amino acids long. J lost 8 bases, V lost 2 bases, and 6 bases had no gene match. Germline V gene sequence: CDR1 ENHRY, CDR2 SYGVKD. This CDR3 reads CAISEQGDRVGYTF. Here the CDR3 DNA reads TGTGCCATCAGTGAGCAGGGGGACAGGGTCGGCTACACCTTC.

CDR3 sequence: CAWSVDRRPNQPQHF. CDR3 in DNA: TGTGCCTGGAGTGTAGACAGGCGCCCCAATCAGCCCCAGCATTTT. The chain joins TRBV30 to TRBJ1-5, with D perhaps TRBD1 (6 bases). CDR1 and CDR2 from the germline V gene are GTSNPN and SVGIG (reference sequence). This CDR3 has 15 residues. V lost 0 bases to trimming and J lost 3 bases, with 12 bases between them.

CDR3 sequence (DNA): TGTGCCAGCAGCCCTCCCGACAGGGACACCGGGGAGCTGTTTTTT. Protein product: CASSPPDRDTGELFF. The chain carries TRBV21-1 and TRBJ2-2; the D segment call TRBD1 is taken from the table without a DNA check. TRBV21-1 is noted as a pseudogene. This CDR3 has 15 residues.

The rearrangement uses TRBV4-3 and TRBJ2-5; D is perhaps TRBD1 (6 bases). Germline V CDR1 and CDR2: LGHNA, YSLEER. V lost 4 bases and J 5 bases, leaving 17 bases between the germline ends. The CDR3 is made up of 15 amino acids. CDR3 in amino acids: CASSPRVRGPETQYF. The CDR3 DNA follows: TGCGCCAGCAGCCCCCGGGTCAGGGGACCGGAGACCCAGTACTTC.

V and J are TRBV27 and TRBJ2-3, with D uncertain. This CDR3 region has 12 residues. The ends were cut back, 5 bases at V and 11 bases at J, with 14 bases in the middle. Germline V gene data show CDR1 as MNHEY and CDR2 as SMNVEV (reference sequence). The CDR3 region is CASSPPLRQQYF. The CDR3 coding sequence is TGTGCCAGCAGTCCCCCCCTGCGGCAGCAGTATTTT.

This chain links TRBV18 with TRBJ2-7; D gene unclear. Trimming removed 3 bases at V and 2 bases at J, with 8 bases between. CDR3 size: 13 residues. Per the germline V gene, CDR1 is KGHSH and CDR2 is LQKENI. DNA for the CDR3: TGTGCCAGCTCACCGGGCCAGACCTACGAGCAGTACTTC. It specifies CASSPGQTYEQYF.

The chain uses TRBV7-2 and TRBJ1-3; 8 bases match TRBD1. The CDR3 consists of 15 residues. Germline V gene lookup returns CDR1 SGHTA and CDR2 FQGNSA. V dropped 5 bases and J dropped 5; count of bases not matched to a gene: 8. In nucleotides, the CDR3 is TGTGCCAGCAGCACTCAGGGGGCGTCGAGAAACACCATATATTTT. It is translated as CASSTQGASRNTIYF.

The chain joins TRBV19 to TRBJ1-1; 8 bases are a match to TRBD1. The CDR3 contains 17 residues. Germline CDR1 is LNHDA and CDR2 is SQIVND (reference sequence). V shed 4 bases and J 0 bases; nucleotides not matched to a gene: 10. The chain's CDR3 is CASSTRQGSVMNTEAFF. The CDR3 nucleotides read TGTGCCAGTAGTACCCGACAGGGGTCTGTCATGAACACTGAAGCTTTCTTT.

This clone has a handful of counts. The V call is TRBV5-4, the J call TRBJ1-1, with 8 bases identical to TRBD1. Germline CDR1 reads SGHNT; CDR2 reads YYREEE (reference sequence). Trimming removed 4 bases from V and 3 bases from J; junction bases left unmatched: 11. CDR3 length equals 16 residues. Here the CDR3 reads CASSPEGQGFYTEAFF. In DNA form, the CDR3 reads TGTGCCAGCAGCCCTGAAGGACAGGGTTTTTACACTGAAGCTTTCTTT.

The V gene is TRBV5-1, the J gene TRBJ2-3; D is possibly TRBD2 (5 bases). The CDR3 runs to 16 residues. The germline gives CDR1 SGHRS, CDR2 YFSETQ. V was shortened by 0 bases and J by 0 bases, with 11 bases between the two germline ends. This chain's CDR3 is CASSLDVGSSTDTQYF. The CDR3 nucleotides are TGCGCCAGCAGCTTGGATGTGGGGAGCAGCACAGATACGCAGTATTTT.

The V gene is TRBV11-1, the J gene TRBJ2-4; 7 positions agree with TRBD1. Trimming cost V 4 bases and J 0 bases; bases outside gene matches: 6. The CDR3 extends over 16 amino acids. The germline V gene has CDR1 SGHAT and CDR2 FQDESV (reference sequence). The CDR3 bases are TGTGCCAGCAGCTCCGGACAGGTGATAGCCAAAAACATTCAGTACTTC. It translates to CASSSGQVIAKNIQYF.

The chain has TRBV2 and TRBJ2-5, with D tentatively TRBD2 (6 bases). The CDR3 extends over 14 amino acids. The ends were cut back, 3 bases at V and 5 bases at J, with 13 bases in the middle. Germline CDR1 SNHLY, CDR2 FYNNEI. In nucleotides, the CDR3 is TGTGCCAGCAGTGATCTTGCGGGGACGGAGACCCAGTACTTC. This sequence encodes CASSDLAGTETQYF.

The chain employs TRBV19 and TRBJ2-1; D gene ambiguous. The V end was cut by 7 bases, the J end by 5 bases, with 9 bases between. Germline V gene data show CDR1 as LNHDA and CDR2 as SQIVND (reference sequence). This CDR3 has 12 residues. The CDR3 is CASNEPHNEQFF. CDR3 in DNA: TGTGCCAGTAATGAGCCGCACAATGAGCAGTTCTTC.

In its sample, this clone was seen once. In nucleotides, the CDR3 is TGTGCCAGCAGCTCGAAGGGACTAGCGGGGAGAGAGACCCAGTACTTC. This gives the protein CASSSKGLAGRETQYF. This chain uses TRBV5-8 with TRBJ2-5; 13 nucleotides align to TRBD2. The CDR3 totals 16 residues. V was pared by 3 bases and J by 4 bases, with 6 bases of the junction left unmatched. Germline-derived CDR1 and CDR2 are SGHTS and YDEGEE.

The CDR3 spells CASSFSDETQYF. As DNA, the CDR3 is TGTGCCAGCAGCTTTAGCGATGAGACCCAGTACTTC. The chain carries TRBV5-6 and TRBJ2-5; a possible D gene is TRBD2 (5 bases). CDR3 length: 12 amino acids. The germline V and J ends were trimmed by 2 bases and 5 bases, with 7 bases remaining between them. Per the germline V gene, CDR1 is SGHDT and CDR2 is YYEEEE.

The chain links TRBV7-2 to TRBJ2-1; D not resolved. The germline V and J ends were trimmed by 3 bases and 7 bases, with 4 bases remaining between them. Per the germline V gene, CDR1 is SGHTA and CDR2 is FQGNSA. The CDR3 has 11 amino acids. CDR3 protein: CASSFLNEQFF. CDR3 sequence (DNA): TGTGCCAGCAGCTTTCTAAATGAGCAGTTCTTC.

V gene TRBV30 combines with J gene TRBJ1-4; D gene uncertain. This CDR3 has 15 amino acids. CDR1 and CDR2 from the germline V gene are GTSNPN and SVGIG (reference sequence). With 1 base removed from V and 0 bases from J, the gap between germline ends came to 9 bases. The CDR3 region is CAWSGRGSTNEKLFF. CDR3 DNA: TGTGCCTGGAGTGGGCGAGGTTCAACTAATGAAAAACTGTTTTTT.

The V and J genes are TRBV7-8 and TRBJ1-4; perhaps TRBD1 as D (6 bases). The germline CDR1 and CDR2 sequences are SGHVS and FQNEAQ. This CDR3 spans 15 amino acids. Deletions cut 5 bases from V and 8 bases from J, with 18 bases between. CDR3 loop: CASSETQGRNEKLFF. The DNA of the CDR3 is TGTGCCAGCAGCGAAACACAGGGCCGAAACGAAAAACTGTTTTTT.